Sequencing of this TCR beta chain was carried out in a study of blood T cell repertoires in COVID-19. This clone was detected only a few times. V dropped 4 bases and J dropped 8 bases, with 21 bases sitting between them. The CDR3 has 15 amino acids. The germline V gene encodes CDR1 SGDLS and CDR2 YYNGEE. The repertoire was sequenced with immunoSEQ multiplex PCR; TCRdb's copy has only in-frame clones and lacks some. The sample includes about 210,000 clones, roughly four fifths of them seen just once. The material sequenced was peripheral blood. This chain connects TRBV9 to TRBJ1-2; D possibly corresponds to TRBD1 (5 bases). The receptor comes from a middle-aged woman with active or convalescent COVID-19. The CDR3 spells CASSPGGTPEGGYTF. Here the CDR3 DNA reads TGTGCCAGCAGCCCCGGGGGGACTCCCGAAGGAGGCTACACCTTC.